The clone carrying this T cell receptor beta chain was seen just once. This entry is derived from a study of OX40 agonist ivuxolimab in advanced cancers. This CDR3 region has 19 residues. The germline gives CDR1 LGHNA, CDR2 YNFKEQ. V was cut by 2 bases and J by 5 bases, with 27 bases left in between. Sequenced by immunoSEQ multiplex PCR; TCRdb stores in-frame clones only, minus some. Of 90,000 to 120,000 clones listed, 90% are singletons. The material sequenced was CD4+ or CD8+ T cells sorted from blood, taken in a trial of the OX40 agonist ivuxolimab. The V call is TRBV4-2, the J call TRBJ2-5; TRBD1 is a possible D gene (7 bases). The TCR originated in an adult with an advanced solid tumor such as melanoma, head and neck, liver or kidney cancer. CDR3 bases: TGTGCCAGCAGCCAACAGGGGGGAGATTGGGCGGGACCGCCGGAGACCCAGTACTTC. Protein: CASSQQGGDWAGPPETQYF.